This entry concerns a single T cell receptor beta chain. Its recognized antigen is unknown. No qualities accompany the bases; no much larger clone lies one base away. TCRbeta CDR3 regions were amplified from genomic DNA by means of the immunoSEQ Assay, a bias-controlled multiplex PCR. Per the original workflow: Nucleated cell counts per sample were estimated from amplification of reference gene primers within the assay. To quantify the absolute abundance of each unique TCRbeta CDR3 rearrangement, sequence reads were collapsed and filtered. For each sample, productive Simpson clonality was calculated as the square root of Simpson's diversity index across productive rearrangements. TCRdb retrieved this table from immuneACCESS and kept in-frame rearrangements only. Not all clones are present; in checked studies, unresolved V genes account for under half, and no reason is known for the remainder. V and J calls and clone size are as listed in that table; D and trimming were resolved from the DNA. The table for this sample lists about 280,000 clones; less than 95% of them were counted only once. The top ten hold around 2.8% of the sample.

From cysteine to phenylalanine, the CDR3 is 13 amino acids long. The retained sequence is limited to the CDR3, 39 bases, with the frame set at the first base. Enrolling through a virtual design, the prospective study's participants ranged in age from about 18 to 100 years and lived across roughly 23 United States geographic areas. To assign participants to cohorts, the prospective study relied on clinical history that participants themselves reported in a screening survey and a study questionnaire. Exposed participants had been in contact with someone with a PCR-confirmed or clinician-diagnosed COVID-19 case within 2 weeks of study entry. In the prospective study, whole blood, serum and a nasopharyngeal or oropharyngeal swab were collected from each participant by mobile phlebotomists. Over an approximately 2-month period, participants in the prospective study had the option of providing additional blood draws and questionnaires. Blood samples from the prospective study were shipped frozen or at room temperature prior to DNA extraction.

The sample comes from a study of blood T cell repertoires in COVID-19 (dated by TCRdb to about 2020). Describing the broader study: Samples from collaborators originated in the United States, Italy and Spain and spanned both the acute and convalescent phases of COVID-19. The samples were drawn from two sources: the first 160 participants of the ongoing ImmuneRACE study, and some 1,300 subjects contributed by 6 global collaborators. Subjects who had been exposed to COVID-19, were actively infected with it, or had recovered from it provided the deeply sampled blood TCRbeta repertoires that made up the dataset. Where HLA class I and class II types were available, the types were taken from metadata supplied by the sample provider, not from assay-based typing. A freely available public database, intended as a resource for researchers studying the immune response to SARS-CoV-2, is where the repertoires were released. Nearly every sample came with metadata listing a de-identified subject ID, COVID-19 status, age in years and sex. The material from the prospective study consisted of cDNA or gDNA derived from T cells, B-cell-depleted T cells, or PBMCs.

The research as a whole found: How much clinical and demographic metadata was included differed by source and by participant, and the metadata was provided uncurated.

The TCR originated in a man aged 35 to 55 who had been exposed to COVID-19. The sequence joins TRBV21-1 to TRBJ2-5; the DNA was not used to check the table's D call, TRBD2. TRBV21-1 is a listed pseudogene. Material for sequencing was PBMCs or T cells enriched from blood (not recorded which). The CDR3 has the sequence CASSNGVQETQYF. At the DNA level, the sequence is TGTGCCAGCAGCAACGGGGTCCAAGAGACCCAGTACTTC.